This T cell receptor (beta chain) was recovered during a study of T cell repertoires in cytomegalovirus infection. This clonotype was picked up one time. Antigen: not known. The V gene lost 1 base and the J gene lost 10 bases, with 13 bases spanning the gap. CDR3 length: 12 residues. The germline gives CDR1 DFQATT, CDR2 SNEGSKA (reference sequence). TCRdb reprocessed the reads via MiXCR and lists one record per CDR3 protein. The sample includes a few hundred thousand distinct CDR3 sequences, approximately 25% seen only once; the top ten take 10% to 15%. Here the sequenced sample was cultured PBMCs, taken from culture after CMV antigen stimulation. V usage is TRBV20-1 and J usage is TRBJ1-1; maybe TRBD1 (5 bases). The source of this sequence is a human donor in good health (CMV status not recorded). Some clones in this sample may be carry-over from other donors' samples. As DNA, the CDR3 is TGCAGTGCTAGAGCGGGGGATACAGTAGCTTTCTTT. Amino acid sequence: CSARAGDTVAFF.